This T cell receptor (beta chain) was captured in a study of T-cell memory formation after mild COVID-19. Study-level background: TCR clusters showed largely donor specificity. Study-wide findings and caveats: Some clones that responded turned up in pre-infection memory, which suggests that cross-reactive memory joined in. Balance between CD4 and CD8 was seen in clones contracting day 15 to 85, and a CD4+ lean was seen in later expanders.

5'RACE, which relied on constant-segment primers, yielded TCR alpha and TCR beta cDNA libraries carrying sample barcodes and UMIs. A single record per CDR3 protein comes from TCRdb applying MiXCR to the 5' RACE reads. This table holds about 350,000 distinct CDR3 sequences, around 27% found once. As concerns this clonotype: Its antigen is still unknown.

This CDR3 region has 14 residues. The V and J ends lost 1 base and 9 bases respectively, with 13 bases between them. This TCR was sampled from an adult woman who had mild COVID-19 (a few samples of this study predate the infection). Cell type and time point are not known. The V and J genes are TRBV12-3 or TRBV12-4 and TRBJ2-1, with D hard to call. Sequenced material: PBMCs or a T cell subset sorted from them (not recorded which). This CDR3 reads CASSLEAVWGEQFF. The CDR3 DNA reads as TGTGCCAGCAGTTTAGAGGCCGTTTGGGGTGAGCAGTTCTTC.